What follows are 15 T cell receptor beta chains derived from one specimen sequenced in a study of T cell changes during pregnancy in multiple sclerosis. Sequencing used immunoSEQ multiplex PCR; TCRdb keeps in-frame clones, though not all of them. This sample has more than 55,000 clones, with under 95% found just once. Sequencing was performed on peripheral blood, taken in the second trimester of pregnancy. These receptors all come from a female donor with multiple sclerosis, enrolled in a pregnancy study.

The J gene is TRBJ1-1, the V gene TRBV20-1; TRBD1 is a possible D gene (6 bases). The germline CDR1 and CDR2 sequences are DFQATT and SNEGSKA (reference sequence). CDR3 size: 11 residues. V was shortened by 5 bases and J by 3 bases, with 7 bases between the two germline ends. Here the CDR3 DNA reads TGCAGTGCTGGGGGCGACACTGAAGCTTTCTTT. Translated: CSAGGDTEAFF.

The chain joins TRBV11-2 to TRBJ1-2, with a possible D match to TRBD1 (6 bases). Per the germline V gene, CDR1 is SGHAT and CDR2 is FQNNGV. V lost 1 base and J 1 base, leaving 7 bases between the germline ends. This CDR3 spans 14 amino acids. The CDR3 nucleotides read TGTGCCAGCAGCTTAGCACAGGGTAACTATGGCTACACCTTC. Protein product: CASSLAQGNYGYTF.

The chain's CDR3 is CAWTRTTGPLHF. The CDR3 region has the DNA TGTGCCTGGACAAGAACCACTGGACCCCTCCACTTT. The V gene is TRBV30, the J gene TRBJ1-6; D is unclear. The CDR3 runs to 12 residues. The ends were cut back, 4 bases at V and 12 bases at J, with 13 bases in the middle. From germline, CDR1 is GTSNPN and CDR2 SVGIG (reference sequence). The full variable domain, completed using reference TRBV30 and TRBJ1-6, is SQTIHQWPATLVQPVGSPLSLECTVEGTSNPNLYWYRQAAGRGLQLLFYSVGIGQISSEVPQNLSASRPQDRQFILSSKKLLLSDSGFYLCAWTRTTGPLHFGNGTRLTVT.

The chain carries TRBV9 and TRBJ2-3; 11 positions agree with TRBD2. With V trimmed by 4 bases and J by 7 bases, 8 bases remained unmatched. The CDR3 sequence is 15 residues long. The germline gives CDR1 SGDLS, CDR2 YYNGEE. Here the CDR3 reads CASSPGGLAEYTQYF. CDR3 nucleotides: TGTGCCAGCAGCCCAGGGGGACTAGCGGAATATACGCAGTATTTT.

This chain connects TRBV7-9 to TRBJ2-3, with 8 nucleotides matching TRBD2. Germline lookup yields CDR1 SEHNR and CDR2 FQNEAQ (reference sequence). Losses at the gene ends were 5 bases for V and 9 bases for J; bases not matched to a gene: 25. This CDR3 is built from 19 residues. CDR3 sequence: CASSGALGVAGPTLGTQYF. The DNA for the CDR3 is TGTGCCAGCAGCGGCGCGTTGGGGGTAGCGGGGCCTACTTTGGGGACGCAGTATTTT. Variable domain in full (rest from reference TRBV7-9 and TRBJ2-3): DTGVSQNPRHKITKRGQNVTFRCDPISEHNRLYWYRQTLGQGPEFLTYFQNEAQLEKSRLLSDRFSAERPKGSFSTLEIQRTEQGDSAMYLCASSGALGVAGPTLGTQYFGPGTRLTVL.

The chain links TRBV4-3 to TRBJ2-1; 7 bases are shared with TRBD1. After removal of 1 base from V and 10 bases from J, the junction contained 7 bases not matched to a gene. The germline CDR1 and CDR2 sequences are LGHNA and YSLEER. This CDR3 spans 14 amino acids. The CDR3 loop is CASSQATGSVEQFF. The CDR3 bases are TGCGCCAGCAGCCAAGCGACAGGGTCGGTGGAGCAGTTCTTC.

The chain couples TRBV11-3 to TRBJ2-2; weak D call: TRBD1 (6 bases). Trimming took off 3 bases at V and 4 bases at J, with 12 bases between the two ends. The CDR3 extends over 15 amino acids. Per the germline V gene, CDR1 is SGHNT and CDR2 is YENEEA. The CDR3: CASSLDSLGTGELFF. The DNA of the CDR3 is TGTGCCAGCAGCTTGGACAGCTTGGGCACCGGGGAGCTGTTTTTT.

V is TRBV4-2 and J is TRBJ1-1; D possibly corresponds to TRBD1 (6 bases). The CDR3 is 14 amino acids. Germline-derived CDR1 and CDR2 are LGHNA and YNFKEQ. Deletions cut 0 bases from V and 4 bases from J, with 9 bases between. CDR3 region: CASSQDVRGTEAFF. CDR3 DNA: TGTGCCAGCAGCCAAGATGTCAGGGGCACTGAAGCTTTCTTT.

In this sample, this clone turned up a few times. This chain joins TRBV29-1 and TRBJ1-1; TRBD1 agrees at 9 bases. Losses at the gene ends were 4 bases for V and 0 bases for J; bases not matched to a gene: 6. The CDR3 extends over 15 amino acids. Germline-derived CDR1 and CDR2 are SQVTM and ANQGSEA. In nucleotides, the CDR3 is TGCAGCGTTGCCCCGGGACAGGGAATGAACACTGAAGCTTTCTTT. Translation: CSVAPGQGMNTEAFF.

This chain links TRBV19 with TRBJ2-2, with 12 nucleotides matching TRBD2. The CDR3 is 17 amino acids. CDR1 and CDR2 (germline): LNHDA, SQIVND (reference sequence). V shed 7 bases, J shed 7 bases, and the junction held 13 bases outside the gene matches. The CDR3 here is CASTDTSGGRENGELFF. The CDR3 DNA is TGTGCCAGTACCGATACTAGCGGGGGGCGCGAGAACGGGGAGCTGTTTTTT. Full variable domain (missing parts from reference TRBV19 and TRBJ2-2): DGGITQSPKYLFRKEGQNVTLSCEQNLNHDAMYWYRQDPGQGLRLIYYSQIVNDFQKGDIAEGYSVSREKKESFPLTVTSAQKNPTAFYLCASTDTSGGRENGELFFGEGSRLTVL.

Turning to this clone: One end of the junction varies from germline; a read error may be responsible. V usage is TRBV5-1 and J usage is TRBJ2-7, with D possibly being TRBD1 (6 bases). The CDR3 has 15 residues. Germline values: CDR1 SGHRS, CDR2 YFSETQ. CDR3 sequence (DNA): TGCGCCAGCAGCTTGGGTGGGACAAACTCCCACGAGCAGTACTTC. This gives the protein CASSLGGTNSHEQYF.

The chain recombines TRBV5-4 with TRBJ2-7; possibly TRBD1 for D (6 bases). The germline V gene encodes CDR1 SGHNT and CDR2 YYREEE (reference sequence). This CDR3 contains 13 residues. Between the trimmed V and J ends, which lost 0 bases and 4 bases, there was a span of 8 bases. The CDR3 protein is CASSLAGVYEQYF. CDR3 bases: TGTGCCAGCAGCTTGGCAGGGGTGTACGAGCAGTACTTC.

The chain has TRBV5-1 and TRBJ2-5, with D maybe TRBD2 (5 bases). This CDR3 contains 15 residues. CDR1 and CDR2 from the germline V gene are SGHRS and YFSETQ. V gave up 0 bases and J gave up 0 bases, with 9 bases separating them. CDR3 in amino acids: CASSLAGTYQETQYF. The DNA for the CDR3 is TGCGCCAGCAGCTTGGCGGGAACGTACCAAGAGACCCAGTACTTC.

This sequence joins TRBV4-2 and TRBJ2-3; D remains unclear. The CDR3 spans 14 residues. Germline CDR1 and CDR2: LGHNA and YNFKEQ. V shed 0 bases and J shed 6 bases, with 10 bases lying between them. The CDR3 spells CASSQDSRSDTQYF. Written as DNA, the CDR3 is TGTGCCAGCAGCCAAGATTCCCGGAGCGATACGCAGTATTTT.

CDR3 protein: CASSSDTISRGYTF. CDR3 coding DNA: TGTGCCAGCAGCTCGGATACGATAAGCAGGGGCTACACCTTC. This chain connects TRBV7-2 to TRBJ1-2; D is ambiguous. Germline V gene sequence: CDR1 SGHTA, CDR2 FQGNSA. The length of the CDR3 is 14 residues. V dropped 4 bases and J dropped 8 bases, with 17 bases sitting between them.